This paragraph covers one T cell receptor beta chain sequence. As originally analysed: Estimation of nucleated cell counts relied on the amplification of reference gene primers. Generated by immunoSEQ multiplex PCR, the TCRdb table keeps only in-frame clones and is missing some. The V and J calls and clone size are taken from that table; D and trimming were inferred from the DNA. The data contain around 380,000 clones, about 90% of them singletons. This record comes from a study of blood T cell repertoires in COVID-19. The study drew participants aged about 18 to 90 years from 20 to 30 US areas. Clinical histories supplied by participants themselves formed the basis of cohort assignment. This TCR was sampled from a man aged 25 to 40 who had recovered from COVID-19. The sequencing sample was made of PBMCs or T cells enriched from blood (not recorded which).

The CDR3 DNA reads as TGTGCCAGCAACCCCGAGGCTAGCGGGGGGAAGACCCAGTACTTC. Amino acid sequence: CASNPEASGGKTQYF. V is TRBV27 and J is TRBJ2-5, with TRBD2 matching 11 bases. Trimming removed 7 bases from V and 6 bases from J; junction bases left unmatched: 10. CDR1 is MNHEY and CDR2 is SMNVEV in the germline V gene (reference sequence). The CDR3 has 15 amino acids.